This TCR beta chain appears in the sequencing data of a study of vaccination effects on CD4 cells after COVID-19 (dated by TCRdb to the early 2020s). About the full investigation: The ViraFEST assay stimulated PBMC with viral peptide pools and then used TCR sequencing to identify antigen-specific CD4+ T cell clonotypes by expansion. SARS-CoV-2 spike-specific CD4+ TCR repertoires from before and after mRNA vaccination were compared in COVID-19 convalescent patients and in infection-naive vaccine recipients. Across the study, the median time from the second dose to post-vaccine sampling was 72 days (range 14 to 241). A few million PBMC per well were cultured with around 10 ug/ml peptides in IMDM containing 5% human AB serum, roughly 9.5 IU/ml IL-2 and gentamicin. Altogether, around ten COVID-19 convalescent patients and 4 SARS-CoV-2-naive healthy vaccine recipients made up the full study. Cultures from other donors in the study were sequenced using the Oncomine TCR Beta short-read assay on an Illumina iSeq 100. Study-wide conclusions, independent of this receptor: Both infection-induced and vaccine-induced clones contracted markedly at late post-vaccination timepoints, which is consistent with waning T cell responses. The study was limited by a small number of convalescent patients, and early post-infection timepoints were lacking. Among healthy vaccine recipients, nearly all vaccine-induced clones were SARS-CoV-2 mono-reactive, and just 1 of 255 was cross-reactive with common cold coronaviruses.

CDR1 and CDR2 were assigned from the germline V gene as LGHNT and FRNRAP. The CDR3 starts with the cysteine, ends with the phenylalanine, and has 12 residues. Left in the record is the CDR3 DNA by itself, 36 bases read in frame from the first base. V drops 2 bases and J drops 10 bases, leaving 11 bases in between. Library generation was performed with the immunoSEQ multiplex PCR assay. DNA from the CD4+ T cells that had been cultured and isolated underwent TCR beta CDR3 sequencing. In the original analysis: The analysis removed non-productive TCR sequences, trimmed reads to the CDR3 region, and retained only CDR3s that were 7 or more amino acids long. Antigen-specific clonotypes were identified using the MANAFEST web app by comparison of expansion in peptide wells against reference cultures. To be called positive, a clone needed expansion at FDR<0.05 compared with the reference and with all other wells, an odds ratio greater than 5, and a frequency greater than 0.1% in two replicate wells. A clonotype was called cross-reactive if it was significantly expanded both in SARS-CoV-2 spike wells and in at least one common cold coronavirus spike condition. Levenshtein distance calculated with the stringdist R package was used to assess CDR3 similarity, and unrooted trees were constructed with ape in R 3.6.1. The immuneACCESS repertoire file appears here via TCRdb, limited to in-frame rearrangements. These files lack a portion of the clones; in checked studies, under half of the deficit traces to unresolved V genes, and the cause of the others is not known. That table gives V, J and clone size, and the DNA gave D and trimming. The sample data list 45,000 to 55,000 clones, and about three quarters of these were observed just once. 6.5% to 9% of the sample lies in the top ten.

Comment on this clone: The antigen this receptor binds is unknown. Per-base quality was not reported, and no clone a single base away is much larger than it.

After around 10 days of culture, CD4+ T cells were isolated with the EasySep CD4+ T cell isolation kit. Participants received two doses of either the BNT162b2 or the mRNA-1273 mRNA SARS-CoV-2 vaccine. None of the healthy vaccine recipients had a prior SARS-CoV-2 infection, which was confirmed by nucleocapsid antibody tests that came back negative both before and after vaccination. On days 3 and 7, half of the culture medium was replaced with fresh IL-2-containing medium. Each peptide stimulation condition was cultured in triplicate wells unless otherwise noted. PBMC were separated from whole blood using Ficoll-Paque Plus gradient centrifugation and were then either cryopreserved at -140C or used fresh. The QIAamp micro DNA kit was used to extract genomic DNA from the cultured CD4+ T cells.

This TCR was sampled from a human donor who received a COVID-19 vaccine. The rearranged segments are TRBV12-5 and TRBJ1-1, with the D gene too uncertain to name. Sequenced here: CD4+ T cells from PBMCs cultured without peptide, sampled after COVID-19 vaccination. The DNA is as follows: TGTGCTAGTGGTTTGCCCGCCGGGAGAGCTTTCTTT. It codes for CASGLPAGRAFF.